The rows below give T cell receptor beta chains drawn from one sample of a study of blood T cell repertoires in COVID-19. Repertoires were generated with immunoSEQ multiplex PCR, while TCRdb's copy carries only in-frame clones and drops some. In the table there are around 260,000 clones, about 86% of which are singletons. The sample taken for sequencing was peripheral blood. All receptors come from a man aged 25-45 years with active or convalescent COVID-19. Both conserved end residues are part of each CDR3. D genes are given only for firm matches. Size is omitted from some rows. Given values are once, few, many or a class for expanded clones.

j_call clone_size d_call v_call cdr3_nt cdr3_aa
TRBJ1-1 NA TRBD1 TRBV9 TGTGCCAGCAGCGACCAGGGGGGTAGGACTGAAGCTTTCTTT CASSDQGGRTEAFF
TRBJ2-3 once NA TRBV6-5 TGTGCCACTATCCAGGGCATTAGCACAGATACGCAGTATTTT CATIQGISTDTQYF
TRBJ2-7 few TRBD2 TRBV7-2 TGTGCCAGCAGCCCCATGGCGGGGGGCTCCTACGAGCAGTACTTC CASSPMAGGSYEQYF
TRBJ1-1 medium-sized NA TRBV29-1 TGCAGCGTTGATACAGGATATCAGAACACTGAAGCTTTCTTT CSVDTGYQNTEAFF
TRBJ1-3 NA NA TRBV5-4 TGTGCCAGCAGCTTCGAAAAGGACAACTCTGGAAACACCATATATTTT CASSFEKDNSGNTIYF
TRBJ1-4 NA NA TRBV2 TGTGCCAGCAGTGAAGGGAACCGAGGTGAAAAACTGTTTTTT CASSEGNRGEKLFF
TRBJ1-1 NA TRBD1 TRBV29-1 TGCAGCGGGGTACCCGGGACAGCGAACACTGAAGCTTTCTTT CSGVPGTANTEAFF
TRBJ2-7 NA NA TRBV7-2 TGTGCCAGCAGCTTAGCGGGGGGGCTAAGGGAGCAGTACTTC CASSLAGGLREQYF
TRBJ1-2 once NA TRBV7-8 TGTGCCAGCAGCTTAAGGGAGGGTCCAGCTAACTATGGCTACACCTTC CASSLREGPANYGYTF
TRBJ2-7 NA NA TRBV30 TGTGCCTGGAGTGGACAGGTCTCCTACGAGCAGTACTTC CAWSGQVSYEQYF
TRBJ1-5 many TRBD1 TRBV12-5 TGTGCTAGTGGTTTGGACAGGGGGGGAAATCAGCCCCAGCATTTT CASGLDRGGNQPQHF
TRBJ1-1 NA TRBD1 TRBV6-5 TGTGCCAGCTCCGGGACAGGGGTAGCTGAAGCTTTCTTT CASSGTGVAEAFF
TRBJ1-6 NA TRBD1 TRBV5-6 TGTGCCAGCAGCTCCGGACAGGGACGATCACCCCTCCACTTT CASSSGQGRSPLHF
TRBJ2-7 NA TRBD1 TRBV3-1/TRBV3-2 TGTGCCAGCAGCCACGCCTTAGGACAGGGAAGAATGGAGCTAACCTACGAGCAGTACTTC CASSHALGQGRMELTYEQYF
TRBJ2-2 NA TRBD1 TRBV19 TGTGCCAGTAGTATAATCCCGGGACAGATAAACACCGGGGAGCTGTTTTTT CASSIIPGQINTGELFF
TRBJ1-2 NA NA TRBV4-2 TGTGCCAGCAGCCAAGATCGGGCCACCAGGGCGAATGGCTACACCTTC CASSQDRATRANGYTF
TRBJ1-6 NA NA TRBV30 TGTGCCTGGAGTATGACAGAAAATTCACCCCTCCACTTT CAWSMTENSPLHF